This T cell receptor beta chain was identified in a study of blood T cells in healthy people across ages. Study at large: Roughly one uniquely barcoded beta molecule per two T cells was captured. General study results and limits: In older individuals, TCR beta diversity per million T cells was lower, falling roughly linearly with age.

Of note for this clonotype: No antigen is known for it.

Every sample had a minimum of 6 million PBMCs isolated. PCR was performed a second time for 7 to 11 cycles using a sample-barcoded 5' primer and a J-beta primer mix. Every sample returned 2.5 million or more CDR3-containing paired-end reads. TCRdb called the 5' RACE reads again in MiXCR, with one record for every CDR3 protein. The table shows approximately 320,000 distinct CDR3 sequences, with roughly 27% occurring only once. Germline V gene data show CDR1 as SGHVS and CDR2 as FNYEAQ. Trimming cost V 5 bases and J 0 bases, with 14 bases left between them. The CDR3 runs to 16 residues. The TCR comes from a woman in her seventies in good health. The chain combines TRBV7-6 with TRBJ2-1, with D unresolved. The sequenced sample was blood. The CDR3 spells CASSAFRFSSYNEQFF. The CDR3 DNA is TGTGCCAGCAGCGCCTTCCGATTTAGCTCCTACAATGAGCAGTTCTTC.